This entry lists 3 T cell receptor beta chains sequenced from one sample in a study of T cells in Graves' hyperthyroidism and ophthalmopathy. The source material, RNA transcripts, was used to amplify TCR beta CDR3 regions. With the HTBI primer set, the TCR CDR3 went through a first round of RT-PCR. TCRdb re-called the multiplex PCR reads through MiXCR, storing one row per CDR3 protein. The sample includes roughly 740,000 distinct CDR3 sequences, 16% seen only once; the top ten take approximately 8.4%. Material for sequencing was blood. The receptors derive from a man aged 18 to 35 with Graves' hyperthyroidism.

This clonotype was seen at least ten times. V is TRBV7-3 and J is TRBJ1-6, with D perhaps matching TRBD1 (6 bases). Germline V lookup: CDR1 SGHTA, CDR2 FQGTGA. The CDR3 has 15 residues. The V and J ends lost 4 bases and 7 bases respectively, with 14 bases between them. CDR3 residues: CASSSGTRRNSPLHF. DNA for the CDR3: TGTGCCAGCAGCTCCGGGACAAGGAGGAATTCACCCCTCCACTTT.

In this sample, this clonotype turned up many times. The rearrangement uses TRBV18 and TRBJ2-7, with a weak D call TRBD1 (5 bases). The CDR3 consists of 13 residues. Germline CDR1 and CDR2: KGHSH and LQKENI. Trimming took off 6 bases at V and 3 bases at J, with 12 bases between the two ends. The CDR3 region has the DNA TGTGCCAGCTCGCGGCTGGGGCACTACGAGCAGTACTTC. It yields the protein CASSRLGHYEQYF.

This clonotype was observed many times. The V gene is TRBV15, the J gene TRBJ1-1; D is perhaps TRBD1 (6 bases). The germline V gene encodes CDR1 LNHNV and CDR2 YYDKDF (reference sequence). The CDR3 has 16 amino acids. V was shortened by 3 bases and J by 0 bases, with 14 bases between the two germline ends. The CDR3 protein is CATSSGGGYVNTEAFF. The DNA for the CDR3 is TGTGCCACCAGCAGTGGAGGGGGGTATGTGAACACTGAAGCTTTCTTT.